The 8 T cell receptor beta chains given below trace back to one sample, sequenced in a study of CD8 T cells in ankylosing spondylitis. TCRdb re-analysed the 5' RACE reads in MiXCR, keeping a single row per CDR3 protein. The repertoire consists of about 260,000 distinct CDR3 sequences, with roughly 25% occurring once and the leading ten covering less than 0.75%. The sequencing sample was made of blood, either unsorted or a sorted T cell fraction (not recorded which). The receptors derive from a male donor with ankylosing spondylitis or in good health (not recorded which).

This rearrangement joins TRBV5-6 to TRBJ2-7, with D tentatively TRBD1 or TRBD2 (5 bases each). In germline, CDR1 is SGHDT, CDR2 YYEEEE. The CDR3 totals 15 residues. V was shortened by 0 bases and J by 9 bases, with 19 bases between the two germline ends. CDR3: CASSLEGTIGSVQYF. CDR3 sequence (DNA): TGTGCCAGCAGCTTGGAGGGGACGATAGGGTCCGTGCAGTACTTC.

This clonotype was recorded a few times. The genes are TRBV20-1 and TRBJ2-1; a weak D match, TRBD1 (6 bases). CDR1 and CDR2 from the germline V gene are DFQATT and SNEGSKA (reference sequence). Between the trimmed V and J ends, which lost 5 bases and 5 bases, there was a span of 16 bases. This CDR3 has 14 amino acids. The CDR3 DNA reads as TGCAGTGCTCCCCGGCCGGGACACAACAATGAGCAGTTCTTC. As protein: CSAPRPGHNNEQFF.

This clonotype was detected ten times or more. The chain joins TRBV3-1 to TRBJ2-7; TRBD2 might be the D (6 bases). Germline V CDR1 and CDR2: LGHDT, YNNKEL (reference sequence). The CDR3 extends over 14 amino acids. V was cut by 4 bases and J by 2 bases, with 12 bases left in between. CDR3 sequence: CASSPPGGTYEQYF. CDR3 coding DNA: TGTGCCAGCAGCCCCCCCGGAGGGACCTACGAGCAGTACTTC.

This clonotype was seen at least ten times. The V gene is TRBV29-1, the J gene TRBJ2-2; unclear D gene. Per germline, CDR1 SQVTM and CDR2 ANQGSEA. The CDR3 is made up of 13 amino acids. The ends were cut back, 3 bases at V and 0 bases at J, with 5 bases in the middle. The chain's CDR3 is CSVDSANTGELFF. DNA of the CDR3: TGCAGCGTTGACAGCGCGAACACCGGGGAGCTGTTTTTT.

The CDR3 protein is CASSARGRSGANVLTF. The CDR3 DNA reads TGTGCCAGCAGCGCGAGGGGCCGCTCTGGGGCCAACGTCCTGACTTTC. The V call is TRBV13, the J call TRBJ2-6, with D possibly being TRBD1 or TRBD2 (5 bases each). Deletions cut 5 bases from V and 0 bases from J, with 11 bases between. The germline V gene encodes CDR1 PRHDT and CDR2 FYEKMQ (reference sequence). The CDR3 covers 16 residues.

CDR3 loop: CASSMGQGKGYTF. In DNA, the CDR3 is TGTGCCAGCAGCATGGGACAGGGAAAGGGCTACACCTTC. This chain joins TRBV7-9 and TRBJ1-2; 9 bases align to TRBD1. Germline V gives CDR1 SEHNR, CDR2 FQNEAQ (reference sequence). V was clipped by 5 bases and J by 8 bases; unmatched bases: 6. The CDR3 runs 13 residues.

This clonotype appeared a few times. The V call is TRBV10-3, the J call TRBJ1-1; D remains ambiguous. Germline CDR1 is ENHRY and CDR2 is SYGVKD. This CDR3 has 14 amino acids. V was cut by 8 bases and J by 1 base, with 14 bases left in between. CDR3 nucleotides: TGTGCCATCTCGGGATCCCCAAGGAACACTGAAGCTTTCTTT. Translated: CAISGSPRNTEAFF.

This chain connects TRBV6-1 to TRBJ1-1; 12 bases align to TRBD1. The V segment lost 4 bases and the J segment 4 bases; nucleotides outside the gene matches: 7. The CDR3 totals 16 residues. Germline loops: CDR1 MNHNS, CDR2 SASEGT. CDR3 DNA: TGTGCCAGCAGTGGTGGGACAGGGGGCTCGCGCACTGAAGCTTTCTTT. Its translation: CASSGGTGGSRTEAFF.